One sample yielded the 26 T cell receptor beta chains listed below, sequenced in a study of T-cell memory formation after mild COVID-19. TCRdb reanalysed the 5' RACE reads using MiXCR and keeps one entry per CDR3 protein. The sample lists under 250,000 distinct CDR3 sequences, roughly 15% seen once, with 2.1% in the top ten. The material sequenced was PBMCs or a T cell subset sorted from them (not recorded which). The source of these receptors is an adult woman who had mild COVID-19 (a few samples of this study predate the infection). Cell type and time point are not known.

The chain links TRBV6-5 to TRBJ1-2; D not certain. Trimming left V 4 bases short and J 2 bases short, with 8 bases between. The germline gives CDR1 MNHEY, CDR2 SVGAGI. The CDR3 has 13 amino acids. CDR3: CASSSNWNYGYTF. CDR3 in DNA: TGTGCCAGCAGTTCCAACTGGAACTATGGCTACACCTTC.

A word on this clonotype: One end of the junction does not line up with germline, which may come from a read error. This chain links TRBV11-3 with TRBJ1-1, with 7 bases lining up with TRBD1. The CDR3 runs to 16 residues. Germline V gene data show CDR1 as SGHNT and CDR2 as YENEEA. Written as DNA, the CDR3 is TGTGCCAGCAGACCTCGACAGGGAATCATGGACACTGAAGATTTCTTT. It is translated as CASRPRQGIMDTEDFF.

This clonotype was recorded many times. This chain connects TRBV29-1 to TRBJ1-1; possibly TRBD1 for D (6 bases). The V gene's germline CDR1 is SQVTM and CDR2 ANQGSEA. With 3 bases removed from V and 6 bases from J, the gap between germline ends came to 20 bases. CDR3 size: 15 residues. The CDR3 DNA reads as TGCAGCGTTGAGGACAGCGGAATCTCAGTGGCTGAAGCTTTCTTT. Translated: CSVEDSGISVAEAFF.

The rearrangement links TRBV11-2 to TRBJ2-3, with no clear D. V gave up 6 bases and J gave up 9 bases, with 25 bases separating them. The CDR3 is 16 amino acids. Germline V CDR1 and CDR2: SGHAT, FQNNGV. Here the CDR3 reads CASRPIGARGDGTQYF. Written as DNA, the CDR3 is TGTGCCAGCAGGCCCATCGGTGCTAGAGGAGACGGCACGCAGTATTTT. Using reference TRBV11-2 and TRBJ2-3 for the parts outside the CDR3, the full variable domain is EAGVAQSPRYKIIEKRQSVAFWCNPISGHATLYWYQQILGQGPKLLIQFQNNGVVDDSQLPKDRFSAERLKGVDSTLKIQPAKLEDSAVYLCASRPIGARGDGTQYFGPGTRLTVL.

The chain employs TRBV5-1 and TRBJ2-3; D could derive from TRBD1 or TRBD2 (5 bases each). Germline loops: CDR1 SGHRS, CDR2 YFSETQ. The CDR3 sequence is 16 residues long. Between the trimmed V and J ends, which lost 0 bases and 5 bases, there was a span of 16 bases. This CDR3 is CASSLGGKGDGDTQYF. The CDR3 nucleotides are TGCGCCAGCAGCTTGGGTGGGAAAGGGGACGGAGATACGCAGTATTTT.

This clonotype was seen a handful of times. This chain uses TRBV12-3 or TRBV12-4 with TRBJ2-3; a possible D gene is TRBD2 (6 bases). Trimming took off 6 bases at V and 2 bases at J, with 15 bases between the two ends. This CDR3 is built from 15 residues. The CDR3 loop is CASRKAGGATDTQYF. Here the CDR3 DNA reads TGTGCCAGCAGAAAAGCGGGTGGGGCCACAGATACGCAGTATTTT.

This clonotype was observed a few times. V is TRBV5-1 and J is TRBJ2-5; 8 bases match TRBD2. J lost 4 bases, V lost 5 bases, and 10 bases had no gene match. Germline V gene data show CDR1 as SGHRS and CDR2 as YFSETQ. The CDR3 extends over 15 amino acids. This CDR3 is CASRKTSGSGETQYF. CDR3 nucleotide sequence: TGCGCCAGCAGAAAAACAAGCGGGAGCGGAGAGACCCAGTACTTC. Full variable domain (rest looked up from reference TRBV5-1 and TRBJ2-5): KAGVTQTPRYLIKTRGQQVTLSCSPISGHRSVSWYQQTPGQGLQFLFEYFSETQRNKGNFPGRFSGRQFSNSRSEMNVSTLELGDSALYLCASRKTSGSGETQYFGPGTRLLVL.

This clonotype was detected a few times. The chain's CDR3 is CASRQRQGEAFF. The CDR3 bases are TGTGCCAGCAGACAAAGACAGGGGGAGGCTTTCTTT. This chain joins TRBV12-3 or TRBV12-4 and TRBJ1-1; TRBD1 aligns across 9 bases. Trimming at V came to 6 bases and at J to 11 bases, leaving 7 bases not matched to a gene. This CDR3 is built from 12 residues.

This clonotype was recorded a few times. This sequence joins TRBV29-1 and TRBJ1-1; 12 positions match TRBD1. The CDR3 consists of 14 residues. The junction had 6 bases not matched to a gene; V was cut back by 4 bases and J by 6 bases. From germline, CDR1 is SQVTM and CDR2 ANQGSEA. In DNA form, the CDR3 reads TGCAGCGTTGTCCCGGGACAGGGGGCGGCTGAAGCTTTCTTT. It yields the protein CSVVPGQGAAEAFF.

A few counts support this clonotype. The chain has TRBV7-9 and TRBJ1-5; 9 nucleotides agree with TRBD1. With V trimmed by 5 bases and J by 3 bases, 5 bases remained unmatched. Germline values: CDR1 SEHNR, CDR2 FQNEAQ (reference sequence). The CDR3 spans 15 residues. CDR3 sequence (DNA): TGTGCCAGCAGCCCGGGACAGGGCATCAATCAGCCCCAGCATTTT. It specifies CASSPGQGINQPQHF.

This clonotype was found a few times. The chain is built from TRBV29-1 and TRBJ1-2; TRBD1 is a possible D gene (5 bases). Germline lookup yields CDR1 SQVTM and CDR2 ANQGSEA. CDR3 size: 12 residues. V was cut by 3 bases and J by 4 bases, with 9 bases left in between. The CDR3: CSVEGGSYGYTF. The CDR3 region has the DNA TGCAGCGTTGAGGGGGGGAGCTATGGCTACACCTTC.

This clonotype was counted many times. This chain uses TRBV6-5 with TRBJ1-2, with D possibly matching TRBD1 (5 bases). CDR1 and CDR2 (germline): MNHEY, SVGAGI. This CDR3 comprises 12 residues. Trimming left V 3 bases short and J 8 bases short, with 10 bases between. For the CDR3, the DNA is TGTGCCAGCAGTTATCCGGGGCAGGGCTACACCTTC. This sequence encodes CASSYPGQGYTF.

The chain carries TRBV20-1 and TRBJ2-3; D gene ambiguous. CDR3 length: 15 amino acids. Germline assignment: CDR1 DFQATT and CDR2 SNEGSKA (reference sequence). Trimming cost V 4 bases and J 2 bases, with 16 bases left between them. CDR3 bases: TGCAGTGCTACCGTAACTGGGGTTTACACAGATACGCAGTATTTT. It encodes CSATVTGVYTDTQYF.

V is TRBV7-3 and J is TRBJ2-3; D uncertain. The length of the CDR3 is 13 residues. CDR1 is SGHTA, CDR2 FQGTGA, per germline. Trimming removed 5 bases at V and 5 bases at J, with 11 bases between. CDR3 region: CASSPTSGDTQYF. CDR3 sequence (DNA): TGTGCCAGCAGCCCCACTTCAGGAGATACGCAGTATTTT.

In its sample, this clonotype was seen a few times. The chain carries TRBV29-1 and TRBJ2-1; TRBD2 aligns across 9 bases. The germline CDR1 and CDR2 sequences are SQVTM and ANQGSEA. V lost 0 bases, J lost 5 bases, and 5 bases stayed unmatched. This CDR3 is 15 amino acids long. CDR3 residues: CSVEELTSGNNEQFF. For the CDR3, the DNA is TGCAGCGTTGAAGAGTTGACTAGCGGAAACAATGAGCAGTTCTTC.

This clonotype was detected many times. The chain combines TRBV5-1 with TRBJ2-3; 13 bases are shared with TRBD2. CDR3 length: 16 residues. Germline CDR1 reads SGHRS; CDR2 reads YFSETQ. Trimming took 4 bases from V and 1 from J; bases not matched to a gene: 3. DNA for the CDR3: TGCGCCAGCAGCCTGGGACTAGCGGGGCGCACAGATACGCAGTATTTT. It codes for CASSLGLAGRTDTQYF. Variable domain in full (rest from reference TRBV5-1 and TRBJ2-3): KAGVTQTPRYLIKTRGQQVTLSCSPISGHRSVSWYQQTPGQGLQFLFEYFSETQRNKGNFPGRFSGRQFSNSRSEMNVSTLELGDSALYLCASSLGLAGRTDTQYFGPGTRLTVL.

This clonotype was observed a few times. The chain links TRBV10-3 to TRBJ1-6; 7 bases are shared with TRBD1. J lost 8 bases, V lost 5 bases, and 3 bases had no gene match. The CDR3 sequence is 13 residues long. Per the germline V gene, CDR1 is ENHRY and CDR2 is SYGVKD. The CDR3 DNA sequence: TGTGCCATCAGTCGGCAGGGGGATTCACCCCTCCACTTT. Amino acid sequence: CAISRQGDSPLHF.

The chain is built from TRBV6-2 or TRBV6-3 and TRBJ1-5; 9 nucleotides line up with TRBD1. The V gene's germline CDR1 is MNHEY and CDR2 SVGEGT. J was trimmed by 5 bases and V by 4 bases; bases with no gene match: 6. The CDR3 runs to 15 residues. This CDR3 reads CASSSIQGADQPQHF. In DNA, the CDR3 is TGTGCCAGCAGTTCTATACAGGGGGCAGATCAGCCCCAGCATTTT.

The rearrangement links TRBV19 to TRBJ2-3, with unresolved D. Germline CDR1 is LNHDA and CDR2 is SQIVND (reference sequence). V gave up 7 bases and J gave up 3 bases, with 8 bases separating them. This CDR3 region has 12 residues. The CDR3 coding sequence is TGTGCCAGTAAAGAGAAAACAGATACGCAGTATTTT. It yields the protein CASKEKTDTQYF.

This clonotype was counted a few times. The J gene is TRBJ2-3, the V gene TRBV5-6, with 13 bases fitting TRBD2. The germline V gene has CDR1 SGHDT and CDR2 YYEEEE. After removal of 4 bases from V and 2 bases from J, the junction contained 10 bases not matched to a gene. This CDR3 is 18 amino acids long. CDR3 nucleotides: TGTGCCAGCAGCATCACTAGCGGGGGGGTATATGCCACAGATACGCAGTATTTT. This sequence encodes CASSITSGGVYATDTQYF. Together with reference TRBV5-6 and TRBJ2-3, the CDR3 gives the full variable domain: DAGVTQSPTHLIKTRGQQVTLRCSPKSGHDTVSWYQQALGQGPQFIFQYYEEEERQRGNFPDRFSGHQFPNYSSELNVNALLLGDSALYLCASSITSGGVYATDTQYFGPGTRLTVL.

The rearrangement links TRBV5-6 to TRBJ2-3; D possibly uses TRBD1 or TRBD2 (5 bases each). CDR3 length equals 15 residues. Germline CDR1 and CDR2: SGHDT and YYEEEE. V lost 2 bases and J 6 bases, leaving 16 bases between the germline ends. Here the CDR3 DNA reads TGTGCCAGCAGCTTAGAGCGAGGGGTGATGGATACGCAGTATTTT. Its protein product is CASSLERGVMDTQYF.

This clonotype was recorded many times. The chain employs TRBV4-3 and TRBJ1-4; D perhaps matches TRBD1 (6 bases). V lost 0 bases and J 3 bases, leaving 11 bases between the germline ends. The CDR3 length is 16 residues. CDR1 and CDR2 from the germline V gene are LGHNA and YSLEER. The CDR3 sequence is CASSQDGGAANEKLFF. The DNA for the CDR3 is TGCGCCAGCAGCCAAGATGGGGGGGCAGCTAATGAAAAACTGTTTTTT.

The V and J genes are TRBV6-1 and TRBJ1-1, with D perhaps matching TRBD1 (5 bases). This CDR3 has 15 amino acids. The germline V gene has CDR1 MNHNS and CDR2 SASEGT. V shed 6 bases and J shed 5 bases, with 19 bases lying between them. The CDR3 loop is CASRTQSGRGTEAFF. The CDR3 coding sequence is TGTGCCAGCAGGACCCAATCAGGGCGCGGTACTGAAGCTTTCTTT.

This sequence joins TRBV5-1 and TRBJ1-1; D remains unclear. The CDR3 runs to 14 residues. The germline V gene encodes CDR1 SGHRS and CDR2 YFSETQ. V gave up 1 base and J gave up 1 base, with 8 bases separating them. The CDR3 loop reads CASSLTSANTEAFF. Written as DNA, the CDR3 is TGCGCCAGCAGCTTGACATCGGCGAACACTGAAGCTTTCTTT.

V usage is TRBV7-3 and J usage is TRBJ2-1, with TRBD2 matching 9 bases. Per germline, CDR1 SGHTA and CDR2 FQGTGA. V was pared by 0 bases and J by 6 bases, with 6 bases of the junction left unmatched. The CDR3 contains 16 residues. In nucleotides, the CDR3 is TGTGCCAGCAGCTTAACAGCTCAACTAGCGGGCAATGAGCAGTTCTTC. Translating gives CASSLTAQLAGNEQFF.

The CDR3 loop reads CATSDRGGLGNQPQHF. Written as DNA, the CDR3 is TGTGCCACCAGTGATAGGGGGGGCCTTGGCAATCAGCCCCAGCATTTT. The rearrangement links TRBV24-1 to TRBJ1-5; TRBD1 is a possible D gene (6 bases). Germline loops: CDR1 KGHDR, CDR2 SFDVKD. With 3 bases removed from V and 2 bases from J, the gap between germline ends came to 13 bases. The CDR3 extends over 16 amino acids.